One sample yielded the 20 T cell receptor beta chains listed below, sequenced in a study of immune evolution from preneoplasia to lung adenocarcinoma. The assay was immunoSEQ multiplex PCR, and TCRdb's table has in-frame clones only and misses some. The sample comprises around 3,500 clones, 80% of which are singletons, and roughly 5.1% rests with the top ten. The sequenced material came from FFPE lung adenocarcinoma in situ tissue. The source of these receptors is a person between 65 and 80 years old with lung adenocarcinoma.

The chain couples TRBV9 to TRBJ2-1; TRBD1 matches 9 bases. The CDR3 runs to 16 residues. In germline, CDR1 is SGDLS, CDR2 YYNGEE. J gave up 3 bases and V 4 bases, and 8 bases lay outside the gene matches. The CDR3 reads CASSTDGTGLYNEQFF. CDR3 sequence (DNA): TGTGCCAGCAGCACAGACGGGACAGGGCTCTACAATGAGCAGTTCTTC.

The chain links TRBV6-6 to TRBJ1-1; 10 positions agree with TRBD1. Trimming removed 2 bases from V and 1 base from J; junction bases left unmatched: 1. The CDR3 consists of 15 residues. Germline values: CDR1 MNHNY, CDR2 SVGAGI (reference sequence). The CDR3 loop reads CASSYRQGANTEAFF. In DNA, the CDR3 is TGTGCCAGCAGTTACCGACAGGGGGCGAACACTGAAGCTTTCTTT.

V usage is TRBV11-2 and J usage is TRBJ1-3; D remains ambiguous. The CDR3 loop spans 16 amino acids. The V gene's germline CDR1 is SGHAT and CDR2 FQNNGV. V lost 5 bases and J lost 0, with 14 bases in between. CDR3 in amino acids: CASSPFVGDSGNTIYF. In DNA form, the CDR3 reads TGTGCCAGCAGCCCCTTCGTTGGAGACTCTGGAAACACCATATATTTT.

This clone occurred a few times. V usage is TRBV5-8 and J usage is TRBJ2-5; TRBD2 aligns across 7 bases. The CDR3 totals 16 residues. Germline CDR1 SGHTS, CDR2 YDEGEE. Losses at the gene ends were 0 bases for V and 1 base for J; bases not matched to a gene: 6. Written as DNA, the CDR3 is TGTGCCAGCAGCTTGGCCGGGCGGGGGACCCAAGAGACCCAGTACTTC. Protein sequence: CASSLAGRGTQETQYF.

The chain joins TRBV6-5 to TRBJ1-2, with D possibly being TRBD1 (6 bases). The V gene's germline CDR1 is MNHEY and CDR2 SVGAGI. V lost 6 bases and J 4 bases, leaving 18 bases between the germline ends. The length of the CDR3 is 15 residues. The CDR3 DNA follows: TGTGCCAGCAGATACCAGGGGACAAGAAGCTATGGCTACACCTTC. Protein product: CASRYQGTRSYGYTF.

The CDR3 DNA reads as TGTGCCAGCAGCCCCAGACTAGCAGTTACCGGGGAGCTGTTTTTT. The encoded protein is CASSPRLAVTGELFF. The chain links TRBV11-2 to TRBJ2-2, with TRBD2 matching 7 bases. This CDR3 contains 15 residues. With V trimmed by 5 bases and J by 5 bases, 8 bases remained unmatched. Germline CDR1 SGHAT, CDR2 FQNNGV.

The J gene is TRBJ2-3, the V gene TRBV5-1; TRBD2 aligns across 13 bases. The CDR3 has 18 residues. Germline V CDR1 and CDR2: SGHRS, YFSETQ. The V and J ends lost 4 bases and 2 bases, in that order; junction bases with no gene match: 10. The CDR3 reads CASSRTSGGLLDTDTQYF. The CDR3 nucleotides are TGCGCCAGCAGCCGGACTAGCGGGGGCCTTTTGGACACAGATACGCAGTATTTT.

This clone was seen once. The chain uses TRBV5-1 and TRBJ2-7, with 10 nucleotides matching TRBD1. Per the germline V gene, CDR1 is SGHRS and CDR2 is YFSETQ. CDR3 length: 18 residues. V lost 2 bases to trimming and J lost 0 bases; unmatched junction nucleotides: 11. The CDR3 nucleotides are TGCGCCAGCAGCTTCCCTTCCGGGACAGGGGCTTTCTCCTACGAGCAGTACTTC. This encodes CASSFPSGTGAFSYEQYF.

The CDR3 sequence: CASSTPSGPRDTQYF. The CDR3 coding sequence is TGCGCCAGCAGTACTCCTAGCGGACCTCGGGATACGCAGTATTTT. The J gene is TRBJ2-3, the V gene TRBV5-1, with 7 bases fitting TRBD2. Germline CDR1 and CDR2: SGHRS and YFSETQ. This CDR3 contains 15 residues. The V and J ends lost 5 bases and 6 bases, in that order; junction bases with no gene match: 12.

The chain recombines TRBV10-3 with TRBJ2-1; 10 bases agree with TRBD2. Trimming at V came to 5 bases and at J to 5 bases, leaving 3 bases not matched to a gene. This CDR3 is built from 14 residues. Germline CDR1 and CDR2: ENHRY and SYGVKD. The DNA of the CDR3 is TGTGCCATCAGTAGCACTAGCGGGAACAATGAGCAGTTCTTC. Its protein product is CAISSTSGNNEQFF.

The chain's CDR3 is CAISGGEGSYNEQFF. The CDR3 nucleotides read TGTGCGATTTCAGGAGGCGAGGGCTCCTACAATGAGCAGTTCTTC. The chain employs TRBV10-3 and TRBJ2-1, with D possibly TRBD2 on 5 matching bases. Looked up from germline, CDR1 is ENHRY and CDR2 is SYGVKD. The CDR3 spans 15 residues.

This clone occurred once. This chain links TRBV27 with TRBJ1-1; a weak D match, TRBD1 (6 bases). CDR3 size: 15 residues. Germline lookup yields CDR1 MNHEY and CDR2 SMNVEV (reference sequence). Trimming left V 2 bases short and J 3 bases short, with 13 bases between. DNA of the CDR3: TGTGCCAGCAGTTTAGACTCAGGGGCCGACACTGAAGCTTTCTTT. This encodes CASSLDSGADTEAFF.

This clone ranks as large (0.1 to 1%). The rearrangement joins TRBV6-4 to TRBJ2-3; 13 nucleotides line up with TRBD2. The CDR3 totals 16 residues. Germline V gene sequence: CDR1 MRHNA, CDR2 SNTAGT. Trimming removed 2 bases from V and 4 bases from J; junction bases left unmatched: 3. The DNA for the CDR3 is TGTGCCAGCAGTGACCCGACTAGCGGGAGGCCAGATACGCAGTATTTT. This encodes CASSDPTSGRPDTQYF.

The V and J genes are TRBV6-5 and TRBJ1-5; TRBD1 is a possible D gene (5 bases). V shed 2 bases and J shed 5 bases, with 7 bases lying between them. Germline CDR1 and CDR2: MNHEY and SVGAGI. CDR3 length: 13 amino acids. For the CDR3, the DNA is TGTGCCAGCAGTTACACGGGGCATCAGCCCCAGCATTTT. It yields the protein CASSYTGHQPQHF.

The chain is built from TRBV5-1 and TRBJ2-3, with D perhaps TRBD2 (5 bases). The CDR3 is 16 amino acids. V was pared by 3 bases and J by 5 bases, with 19 bases between. Germline V gene sequence: CDR1 SGHRS, CDR2 YFSETQ. CDR3 amino acids: CASSSLAQAGGDTQYF. CDR3 bases: TGCGCCAGCAGCTCACTCGCGCAGGCCGGAGGAGATACGCAGTATTTT.

CDR3 in amino acids: CASSLDLGGTVPKRSNTGELFF. The CDR3 DNA sequence: TGCGCCAGCAGCTTAGACTTAGGCGGGACAGTACCTAAACGCTCCAACACCGGGGAGCTGTTTTTT. The chain recombines TRBV5-1 with TRBJ2-2; TRBD1 might be the D (7 bases). In germline, CDR1 is SGHRS, CDR2 YFSETQ. The V end lost 2 bases, the J end lost 2 bases, and 31 bases lay between the germline ends. The CDR3 has 22 amino acids.

CDR3 sequence (DNA): TGTGCCAACAGCAAAGGTCCAAGGACAGGGGAGGTAGAAAAACTGTTTTTT. Protein product: CANSKGPRTGEVEKLFF. The V call is TRBV21-1, the J call TRBJ1-4; the table calls TRBD1, which could not be checked here. TRBV21-1 counts as a pseudogene. CDR3 size: 17 residues.

The chain links TRBV5-1 to TRBJ2-7, with 8 nucleotides matching TRBD1. Germline loops: CDR1 SGHRS, CDR2 YFSETQ. This CDR3 contains 16 residues. J gave up 3 bases and V 4 bases, and 12 bases lay outside the gene matches. CDR3 sequence (DNA): TGCGCCAGCAGCCCGACAGGGGCGACATCAGGCTACGAGCAGTACTTC. Its protein is CASSPTGATSGYEQYF.

The CDR3 DNA sequence: TGTGCCAGCAGCTCCGGGACATTCTCCTACAATGAGCAGTTCTTC. This encodes CASSSGTFSYNEQFF. J is TRBJ2-1 and V is TRBV5-4; TRBD1 might be the D (6 bases). Germline V gene sequence: CDR1 SGHNT, CDR2 YYREEE (reference sequence). The V end lost 3 bases, the J end lost 0 bases, and 10 bases lay between the germline ends. The CDR3 totals 15 residues.

The rearrangement joins TRBV2 to TRBJ1-2; D gene unclear. The V end was cut by 6 bases, the J end by 2 bases, with 1 base between. This CDR3 has 10 amino acids. Germline lookup yields CDR1 SNHLY and CDR2 FYNNEI. CDR3 region: CASSNYGYTF. DNA of the CDR3: TGTGCCAGCAGCAACTATGGCTACACCTTC.